This T cell receptor (beta chain) was captured by sequencing in a study of blood T cell repertoires in COVID-19. At the level of the study: The United States, Italy and Spain supplied acute and convalescent COVID-19 samples. PBMCs, B-cell-depleted T cells, or T cells were the source of the cDNA or gDNA that made up the material.

Only in-frame clones appear in the TCRdb table, and some are missing; sequencing was by immunoSEQ multiplex PCR. The repertoire holds fewer than 300,000 clones, with more than 75% as singletons. This CDR3 is built from 17 residues. With 3 bases removed from V and 0 bases from J, the gap between germline ends came to 15 bases. CDR1 is LNHDA and CDR2 is SQIVND in the germline V gene (reference sequence). Sequencing used peripheral blood. This chain joins TRBV19 and TRBJ2-4, with D unclear. The sequence was obtained from a woman between 40 and 55 years old who had recovered from COVID-19. This CDR3 reads CASSIVTTRLAKNIQYF. DNA for the CDR3: TGTGCCAGTAGTATCGTAACTACCCGACTAGCCAAAAACATTCAGTACTTC.